Sequencing of this TCR beta chain was carried out in a study of PD-1 blockade in mismatch repair-deficient tumors. This CDR3 has 14 amino acids. CDR1 is SGHNT, CDR2 YYREEE, per germline (reference sequence). V gave up 0 bases and J gave up 8 bases; unmatched junction bases: 6. This table comes from immunoSEQ multiplex PCR, and its TCRdb copy is limited to in-frame clones, with some not included. The sample has around 100,000 clones, around three quarters seen once; the top ten hold approximately 4.7%. This chain uses TRBV5-4 with TRBJ1-2; 8 positions agree with TRBD1. The sequence was collected from an adult with mismatch repair-deficient cancer. Sequencing used peripheral blood, obtained 60 weeks after starting pembrolizumab. CDR3 residues: CASSLVTGDLGYTF. The CDR3 DNA sequence: TGTGCCAGCAGCTTGGTGACAGGGGATCTGGGCTACACCTTC. Using reference TRBV5-4 and TRBJ1-2 for the parts outside the CDR3, the full variable domain is ETGVTQSPTHLIKTRGQQVTLRCSSQSGHNTVSWYQQALGQGPQFIFQYYREEENGRGNFPPRFSGLQFPNYSSELNVNALELDDSALYLCASSLVTGDLGYTFGSGTRLTVV.